A single sample is the source of the 25 T cell receptor beta chains below, sequenced in a study of post-analysis software for immune sequencing data. Antigens for these TCRs are unknown. Whole-study results and caveats: Four or five TRBV segments (TRBV5-6, TRBV5-1 and TRBV20-1 among them) occurred more frequently in patients than in controls.

cDNA libraries of TCR beta carried unique molecular identifiers. Each CDR3 protein is one row after TCRdb ran MiXCR on the PCR reads. The table lists roughly 670,000 distinct CDR3 sequences, 59% of them singletons. Source material: blood. These receptors all stem from a girl aged 2-10 years with multiple sclerosis.

The V call is TRBV28, the J call TRBJ2-3; weak D call: TRBD2 (6 bases). The CDR3 consists of 15 residues. Trimming left V 7 bases short and J 5 bases short, with 19 bases between. Germline values: CDR1 MDHEN, CDR2 SYDVKM. The CDR3 loop is CASTLGGVGRDTQYF. The CDR3 bases are TGTGCCAGCACCTTGGGGGGAGTTGGGAGAGATACGCAGTATTTT.

V usage is TRBV5-1 and J usage is TRBJ2-6; D remains unclear. Trimming pared 4 bases from V and 1 base from J, leaving 15 bases between. Germline V gives CDR1 SGHRS, CDR2 YFSETQ. The CDR3 runs 17 residues. The CDR3 coding sequence is TGCGCCAGCAGCCCGAAGTTCGCAGGTTCTGGGGCCAACGTCCTGACTTTC. Its translation is CASSPKFAGSGANVLTF.

The V and J genes are TRBV6-2 or TRBV6-3 and TRBJ1-5, with a weak D call TRBD1 (6 bases). Germline CDR1 MNHEY, CDR2 SVGEGT. Trimming cost V 3 bases and J 7 bases, with 10 bases left between them. The CDR3 loop spans 13 amino acids. As DNA, the CDR3 is TGTGCCAGCAGTTATGGCGGGGGCCAGCCCCAGCATTTT. Its translation: CASSYGGGQPQHF.

The chain is built from TRBV6-6 and TRBJ2-3; 7 nucleotides align to TRBD1. Unmatched junction bases numbered 13, after V lost 7 bases and J lost 3 bases. Germline V gene lookup returns CDR1 MNHNY and CDR2 SVGAGI (reference sequence). The CDR3 contains 16 residues. The CDR3, as DNA: TGTGCCAGCATGAAATTAGTAGGGGGCGGGACAGATACGCAGTATTTT. This encodes CASMKLVGGGTDTQYF.

With regard to this clonotype: At one end, the junction sequence differs from germline, possibly due to a read error. The chain is built from TRBV20-1 and TRBJ2-1; D remains ambiguous. Germline V gene sequence: CDR1 DFQATT, CDR2 SNEGSKA (reference sequence). CDR3 size: 12 residues. As DNA, the CDR3 is TGCAGGGCTAGAGCTGCCTACAATGAGCAGTTCTTC. Encoded protein: CRARAAYNEQFF.

In this sample, this clonotype turned up a few times. The CDR3 DNA reads as TGCAGTGCTACGGGCAGTCCTTCATCCTCTGGAAACACCATATATTTT. Translation gives CSATGSPSSSGNTIYF. The chain carries TRBV20-1 and TRBJ1-3, with D uncertain. Trimming stripped 4 bases from V and 0 bases from J, with 16 bases between. In germline, CDR1 is DFQATT, CDR2 SNEGSKA (reference sequence). The CDR3 covers 16 residues.

CDR3 residues: CASSSTRGVGSYEQYF. In nucleotides, the CDR3 is TGTGCCAGCAGCTCGACTCGTGGGGTGGGCTCCTACGAGCAGTACTTC. The chain carries TRBV7-9 and TRBJ2-7, with D unresolved. Trimming took off 4 bases at V and 0 bases at J, with 16 bases between the two ends. This CDR3 is 16 amino acids long. In germline, CDR1 is SEHNR, CDR2 FQNEAQ (reference sequence).

The chain uses TRBV12-3 or TRBV12-4 and TRBJ2-1, with 8 bases identical to TRBD2. V shed 6 bases and J 8 bases; nucleotides not matched to a gene: 12. This CDR3 spans 15 amino acids. The CDR3 bases are TGTGCCAGCAGCTGGAACGGACTAGCCTCCGATGAGCAGTTCTTC. Its translation: CASSWNGLASDEQFF.

The V call is TRBV6-5, the J call TRBJ2-7; D not resolved. This CDR3 spans 15 amino acids. Germline values: CDR1 MNHEY, CDR2 SVGAGI. Trimming took 1 base from V and 0 from J, leaving 10 bases between them. CDR3 bases: TGTGCCAGCAGTTACTATGGCAGCGACTCCTACGAGCAGTACTTC. It yields the protein CASSYYGSDSYEQYF.

The rearrangement links TRBV5-1 to TRBJ2-5, with TRBD1 identical over 8 bases. The CDR3 covers 14 residues. V trimming: 3 bases; J trimming: 2 bases; junction bases outside the gene matches: 3. Germline V gene lookup returns CDR1 SGHRS and CDR2 YFSETQ. Here the CDR3 reads CASSSGQVQETQYF. CDR3 in DNA: TGCGCCAGCAGCTCGGGACAGGTTCAAGAGACCCAGTACTTC.

This clonotype has just one count. The chain is built from TRBV28 and TRBJ2-7, with a possible D match to TRBD2 (6 bases). The CDR3 runs 14 residues. V lost 4 bases, J lost 3 bases, and 13 bases lay in between. Germline values: CDR1 MDHEN, CDR2 SYDVKM. The CDR3: CASSSRGLSYEQYF. CDR3 sequence (DNA): TGTGCCAGCAGTTCAAGGGGACTCAGCTACGAGCAGTACTTC.

This CDR3 is CASTGRSGPREPQHF. The CDR3 DNA follows: TGTGCCAGCACGGGTAGATCTGGGCCCAGGGAGCCCCAGCATTTT. This chain uses TRBV2 with TRBJ1-5; D is possibly TRBD1 (5 bases). Germline CDR1 reads SNHLY; CDR2 reads FYNNEI. The CDR3 consists of 15 residues. V was clipped by 7 bases and J by 8 bases, with 21 bases between them.

This clonotype was detected only a few times. V gene TRBV29-1 combines with J gene TRBJ2-1, with 7 positions matching TRBD2. Germline CDR1 is SQVTM and CDR2 is ANQGSEA. The CDR3 sequence is 13 residues long. V trimming: 0 bases; J trimming: 12 bases; junction bases outside the gene matches: 8. DNA of the CDR3: TGCAGCGTTGAAGAGGTAGCGGGCTTAGGGCAGTTCTTC. Amino acid sequence: CSVEEVAGLGQFF.

Only a few counts were recorded for this clonotype. The V call is TRBV29-1, the J call TRBJ2-5; the D gene is possibly TRBD2 (6 bases). V lost 7 bases and J lost 3, with 12 bases in between. The CDR3 length is 12 residues. Germline V gives CDR1 SQVTM, CDR2 ANQGSEA. The CDR3 DNA follows: TGCAGCGCCCGGGACTGGGAAGAGACCCAGTACTTC. Translation: CSARDWEETQYF. Together with reference TRBV29-1 and TRBJ2-5, the CDR3 gives the full variable domain: SAVISQKPSRDICQRGTSLTIQCQVDSQVTMMFWYRQQPGQSLTLIATANQGSEATYESGFVIDKFPISRPNLTFSTLTVSNMSPEDSSIYLCSARDWEETQYFGPGTRLLVL.

The chain couples TRBV5-1 to TRBJ2-1; D gene ambiguous. The CDR3 length is 13 residues. The germline V gene encodes CDR1 SGHRS and CDR2 YFSETQ. The V and J ends lost 5 bases and 10 bases respectively, with 16 bases between them. The CDR3 DNA reads TGCGCCAGCAGGCCGACCGGACCTCAAGAGCAGTTCTTC. Its protein is CASRPTGPQEQFF. The full variable domain, with the rest looked up from reference TRBV5-1 and TRBJ2-1, is KAGVTQTPRYLIKTRGQQVTLSCSPISGHRSVSWYQQTPGQGLQFLFEYFSETQRNKGNFPGRFSGRQFSNSRSEMNVSTLELGDSALYLCASRPTGPQEQFFGPGTRLTVL.

V usage is TRBV6-5 and J usage is TRBJ2-1; D perhaps matches TRBD2 (6 bases). Trimming pared 11 bases from V and 4 bases from J, leaving 15 bases between. The CDR3 runs 13 residues. Germline CDR1 reads MNHEY; CDR2 reads SVGAGI. The CDR3 DNA sequence: TGTGCCGCCAGGGAGGCGGTATACAATGAGCAGTTCTTC. Protein: CAAREAVYNEQFF.

The gene calls are TRBV5-1 and TRBJ1-2, with D uncertain. V lost 2 bases, J lost 0 bases, and 11 bases lay in between. CDR1 and CDR2 from the germline V gene are SGHRS and YFSETQ. The CDR3 length is 15 residues. The CDR3 loop reads CASSFIDKTNYGYTF. The CDR3 nucleotides read TGCGCCAGCAGCTTTATAGACAAAACTAACTATGGCTACACCTTC. The whole variable domain, filled in from reference TRBV5-1 and TRBJ1-2, reads KAGVTQTPRYLIKTRGQQVTLSCSPISGHRSVSWYQQTPGQGLQFLFEYFSETQRNKGNFPGRFSGRQFSNSRSEMNVSTLELGDSALYLCASSFIDKTNYGYTFGSGTRLTVV.

The chain uses TRBV11-2 and TRBJ2-5; 10 nucleotides match TRBD2. With 2 bases clipped from V and 1 base from J, the junction kept 4 bases outside the gene matches. Per the germline V gene, CDR1 is SGHAT and CDR2 is FQNNGV. CDR3 length equals 16 residues. This CDR3 reads CASSLIPSGGQETQYF. CDR3 nucleotides: TGTGCCAGCAGCTTAATACCTAGCGGGGGCCAAGAGACCCAGTACTTC.

The V gene is TRBV7-9, the J gene TRBJ2-3; D possibly corresponds to TRBD2 (6 bases). This CDR3 region has 15 residues. The V end was cut by 8 bases, the J end by 0 bases, with 15 bases between. Germline lookup yields CDR1 SEHNR and CDR2 FQNEAQ (reference sequence). CDR3 amino acids: CASGFGGSSTDTQYF. In DNA form, the CDR3 reads TGTGCCAGCGGTTTCGGGGGTTCTAGCACAGATACGCAGTATTTT. Together with reference TRBV7-9 and TRBJ2-3, the CDR3 gives the full variable domain: DTGVSQNPRHKITKRGQNVTFRCDPISEHNRLYWYRQTLGQGPEFLTYFQNEAQLEKSRLLSDRFSAERPKGSFSTLEIQRTEQGDSAMYLCASGFGGSSTDTQYFGPGTRLTVL.

Concerning this clonotype: The junction and the germline gene differ at one end; a read error may be behind it. In DNA, the CDR3 is TGTGCCAGCAGCCCACGTGGCGGAGAGCTAGCCGAAAACATTCAGTACTTC. Encoded protein: CASSPRGGELAENIQYF. This rearrangement joins TRBV7-9 to TRBJ2-4; possibly TRBD2 for D (5 bases). In germline, CDR1 is SEHNR, CDR2 FQNEAQ (reference sequence). The CDR3 consists of 17 residues.

The table lists this clonotype with a count of one. The chain employs TRBV12-3 or TRBV12-4 and TRBJ1-2; a weak D match, TRBD1 (6 bases). This CDR3 contains 14 residues. Trimming left V 5 bases short and J 4 bases short, with 14 bases between. The CDR3 loop is CASSPGQIFYGYTF. The CDR3 DNA is TGTGCCAGCAGTCCCGGACAGATTTTCTATGGCTACACCTTC.

This rearrangement joins TRBV5-1 to TRBJ1-1, with TRBD1 identical over 8 bases. The ends lost 0 bases at V and 0 bases at J; junction bases unmatched: 4. This CDR3 comprises 16 residues. Per germline, CDR1 SGHRS and CDR2 YFSETQ. CDR3 sequence reads: CASSLDRTGMNTEAFF. The CDR3 DNA reads TGCGCCAGCAGCTTGGACAGGACAGGGATGAACACTGAAGCTTTCTTT.

This clonotype was seen a handful of times. J is TRBJ2-5 and V is TRBV6-2 or TRBV6-3; D may correspond to TRBD1 or TRBD2 (6 bases each). The V end lost 3 bases, the J end lost 4 bases, and 9 bases lay between the germline ends. CDR3 length equals 13 residues. Germline assignment: CDR1 MNHEY and CDR2 SVGEGT. The CDR3 DNA is TGTGCCAGCAGTTATGAGGGGGGAGAGACCCAGTACTTC. Its protein is CASSYEGGETQYF.

The chain uses TRBV6-5 and TRBJ2-3; 9 bases are shared with TRBD1. V was pared by 0 bases and J by 4 bases, with 11 bases of the junction left unmatched. The CDR3 extends over 18 amino acids. Germline loops: CDR1 MNHEY, CDR2 SVGAGI. CDR3 DNA: TGTGCCAGCAGTTACTCCCTACCCGGGACAGGGTCTGCAGATACGCAGTATTTT. Its protein is CASSYSLPGTGSADTQYF.

The chain couples TRBV7-2 to TRBJ2-7; D is possibly TRBD2 (5 bases). The ends were cut back, 2 bases at V and 2 bases at J, with 13 bases in the middle. The CDR3 consists of 15 residues. Germline CDR1 SGHTA, CDR2 FQGNSA. CDR3: CASSLRRGQPYEQYF. The DNA for the CDR3 is TGTGCCAGCAGCTTACGCAGAGGGCAGCCCTACGAGCAGTACTTC.